These 27 T cell receptor beta chains were sequenced from one sample in a study of blood T cell repertoires in COVID-19. Sequenced by immunoSEQ multiplex PCR; TCRdb stores in-frame clones only, minus some. The sample has a few hundred thousand clones; nearly 90% are singletons. The sequencing input was PBMCs or T cells enriched from blood (not recorded which). The receptors shown here come from a young woman with acute COVID-19.

The V call is TRBV7-2, the J call TRBJ1-2; D unresolved. Trimming cost V 1 base and J 2 bases, with 5 bases left between them. This CDR3 contains 13 residues. Germline V CDR1 and CDR2: SGHTA, FQGNSA. CDR3 sequence reads: CASSLGRNYGYTF. The CDR3 coding sequence is TGTGCCAGCAGCTTAGGGCGGAACTATGGCTACACCTTC.

This sequence joins TRBV28 and TRBJ1-1; 7 bases fit TRBD1. Germline CDR1 and CDR2: MDHEN and SYDVKM. Germline trimming cut 6 bases from V and 6 bases from J; bases unmatched to any gene: 13. This CDR3 has 15 residues. CDR3 sequence: CASRREQGLGPEAFF. DNA for the CDR3: TGTGCCAGCAGACGTGAACAGGGGTTGGGACCTGAAGCTTTCTTT.

The chain joins TRBV11-3 to TRBJ1-1; TRBD1 is a possible D gene (5 bases). Trimming removed 4 bases at V and 4 bases at J, with 19 bases between. The CDR3 loop spans 16 amino acids. The germline V gene encodes CDR1 SGHNT and CDR2 YENEEA. This CDR3 is CASSSRDSGWSTEAFF. In nucleotides, the CDR3 is TGTGCCAGCAGCTCGCGGGACTCTGGTTGGAGCACTGAAGCTTTCTTT.

The CDR3 is CASSLIQGGNQPQHF. The DNA of the CDR3 is TGTGCCAGCAGTCTGATACAGGGGGGCAATCAGCCCCAGCATTTT. The rearrangement uses TRBV28 and TRBJ1-5; 8 bases align to TRBD1. Germline CDR1 reads MDHEN; CDR2 reads SYDVKM. V dropped 5 bases and J dropped 2; count of bases not matched to a gene: 5. The length of the CDR3 is 15 residues.

J is TRBJ2-2 and V is TRBV7-9; no clear D gene. The germline V and J ends were trimmed by 5 bases and 2 bases, with 15 bases remaining between them. The CDR3 length is 16 residues. Germline V gene sequence: CDR1 SEHNR, CDR2 FQNEAQ (reference sequence). The CDR3 here is CASSPFLSQNTGELFF. The CDR3 coding sequence is TGTGCCAGCAGCCCTTTTCTATCTCAAAACACCGGGGAGCTGTTTTTT.

The chain uses TRBV7-2 and TRBJ2-1, with D uncertain. V was shortened by 1 base and J by 3 bases, with 7 bases between the two germline ends. CDR1 SGHTA and CDR2 FQGNSA come from the germline V gene. This CDR3 region has 14 residues. The CDR3 bases are TGTGCCAGCAGCTTAGTCGGCGGCTACAATGAGCAGTTCTTC. Protein sequence: CASSLVGGYNEQFF.

The table lists this clone with a few counts. V is TRBV28 and J is TRBJ1-3, with 9 bases lining up with TRBD1. The CDR3 length is 20 residues. V gave up 3 bases and J gave up 0 bases; unmatched junction bases: 15. Germline V CDR1 and CDR2: MDHEN, SYDVKM. The CDR3 loop reads CASSFARTGVFGNSGNTIYF. CDR3 DNA: TGTGCCAGCAGTTTCGCGCGGACAGGGGTCTTCGGGAACTCTGGAAACACCATATATTTT. Full variable domain (remainder filled in from reference TRBV28 and TRBJ1-3): DVKVTQSSRYLVKRTGEKVFLECVQDMDHENMFWYRQDPGLGLRLIYFSYDVKMKEKGDIPEGYSVSREKKERFSLILESASTNQTSMYLCASSFARTGVFGNSGNTIYFGEGSWLTVV.

The J gene is TRBJ2-1, the V gene TRBV19, with TRBD1 matching 8 bases. CDR3 length: 16 residues. V was pared by 11 bases and J by 5 bases, with 17 bases of the junction left unmatched. Germline V gene sequence: CDR1 LNHDA, CDR2 SQIVND (reference sequence). CDR3 DNA: TGTGCCTCCGGAGCCGACAGGGGACCTTACGACAATGAGCAGTTCTTC. As protein: CASGADRGPYDNEQFF.

The chain links TRBV4-2 to TRBJ2-7, with 10 nucleotides matching TRBD1. Germline trimming cut 4 bases from V and 3 bases from J; bases unmatched to any gene: 6. The CDR3 extends over 15 amino acids. CDR1 and CDR2 (germline): LGHNA, YNFKEQ. CDR3 sequence (DNA): TGTGCCAGCAGCCCCACCGGGACAGGGGACTACGAGCAGTACTTC. Its translation is CASSPTGTGDYEQYF.

V is TRBV19 and J is TRBJ1-3; a possible D gene is TRBD1 (5 bases). V was trimmed by 3 bases and J by 0 bases, leaving 9 bases between them. The CDR3 is made up of 15 amino acids. Germline V gives CDR1 LNHDA, CDR2 SQIVND (reference sequence). The DNA for the CDR3 is TGTGCCAGTAGTATGGGGCAGAACTCTGGAAACACCATATATTTT. This sequence encodes CASSMGQNSGNTIYF.

This clone came up once. This chain links TRBV3-1 (or the pseudogene TRBV3-2) with TRBJ2-7, with 7 bases that match TRBD1. The V and J ends lost 0 bases and 2 bases, in that order; junction bases with no gene match: 4. The CDR3 sequence is 15 residues long. The V gene's germline CDR1 is LGHDT and CDR2 YNNKEL (reference sequence). CDR3 amino acids: CASSQDSGQPYEQYF. CDR3 sequence (DNA): TGTGCCAGCAGCCAAGACTCGGGACAGCCCTACGAGCAGTACTTC.

In nucleotides, the CDR3 is TGTGCCAGCAGCCCAGGGTGGGATGAGCAGTTCTTC. It codes for CASSPGWDEQFF. J is TRBJ2-1 and V is TRBV12-3 or TRBV12-4; perhaps TRBD1 as D (5 bases). Trimming removed 6 bases from V and 8 bases from J, with 11 bases in between. CDR3 length: 12 residues.

This chain joins TRBV5-6 and TRBJ1-2; 8 bases match TRBD1. The germline CDR1 and CDR2 sequences are SGHDT and YYEEEE. Trimming removed 1 base from V and 4 bases from J; junction bases left unmatched: 9. The CDR3 runs to 16 residues. The CDR3 reads CASSLFDRGLRYGYTF. The CDR3 DNA reads TGTGCCAGCAGCTTGTTCGACAGGGGACTTCGCTATGGCTACACCTTC.

This clone has just a few counts. The chain links TRBV18 to TRBJ1-4; 11 positions agree with TRBD1. The V gene end was trimmed by 2 bases and the J gene end by 8 bases; junction bases not matched to a gene: 7. The CDR3 sequence is 16 residues long. Germline loops: CDR1 KGHSH, CDR2 LQKENI. The DNA of the CDR3 is TGTGCCAGCTCACCAGTGGACAGGGGGCGAGGGGAAAAACTGTTTTTT. This sequence encodes CASSPVDRGRGEKLFF.

This clone turned up a few times. The genes are TRBV28 and TRBJ1-5; D ambiguous. The germline V gene has CDR1 MDHEN and CDR2 SYDVKM. Trimming removed 2 bases from V and 0 bases from J, with 11 bases in between. This CDR3 region has 16 residues. The CDR3 coding sequence is TGTGCCAGCAGTTTAGTTGGAGGTTATAGCAATCAGCCCCAGCATTTT. Its protein product is CASSLVGGYSNQPQHF.

The chain couples TRBV5-5 to TRBJ2-1; 10 positions agree with TRBD2. Trimming removed 3 bases from V and 8 bases from J; junction bases left unmatched: 8. The germline CDR1 and CDR2 sequences are SGHKS and YYEKEE (reference sequence). This CDR3 is 15 amino acids long. The CDR3 sequence is CASSSTSGYNDEQFF. The CDR3 DNA follows: TGTGCCAGCAGCTCGACTAGCGGGTACAATGATGAGCAGTTCTTC.

The rearrangement links TRBV28 to TRBJ1-2; possible D gene TRBD1, 5 bases. The CDR3 spans 14 residues. The germline V and J ends were trimmed by 6 bases and 2 bases, with 13 bases remaining between them. The germline V gene has CDR1 MDHEN and CDR2 SYDVKM. The chain's CDR3 is CASSYTGFNYGYTF. The DNA of the CDR3 is TGTGCCAGCAGCTATACAGGTTTCAACTATGGCTACACCTTC.

The chain uses TRBV9 and TRBJ2-2; D remains ambiguous. V lost 4 bases, J lost 1 base, and 17 bases lay in between. CDR1 is SGDLS, CDR2 YYNGEE, per germline. This CDR3 is 17 amino acids long. The CDR3 spells CASSIHPHEENTGELFF. The CDR3 region has the DNA TGTGCCAGCAGCATACACCCACATGAAGAGAACACCGGGGAGCTGTTTTTT.

This clone was detected once. This chain joins TRBV5-4 and TRBJ2-1, with a possible D match to TRBD2 (6 bases). CDR1 is SGHNT and CDR2 is YYREEE in the germline V gene (reference sequence). The V and J ends lost 6 bases and 8 bases respectively, with 24 bases between them. The length of the CDR3 is 16 residues. CDR3 amino acids: CASTRLILAGSDEQFF. The CDR3 nucleotides read TGTGCCAGCACCCGGCTTATACTAGCTGGTAGCGATGAGCAGTTCTTC.

This rearrangement joins TRBV5-6 to TRBJ2-1; D is ambiguous. Germline lookup yields CDR1 SGHDT and CDR2 YYEEEE. The CDR3 is 15 amino acids. Trimming shortened V by 1 base and J by 6 bases, and 14 bases separated the two germline ends. Here the CDR3 reads CASSLMTFSSNEQFF. The CDR3 DNA follows: TGTGCCAGCAGCTTGATGACTTTCAGCAGCAATGAGCAGTTCTTC.

The chain employs TRBV5-1 and TRBJ1-1, with TRBD1 identical over 8 bases. CDR1 is SGHRS, CDR2 YFSETQ, per germline. The J segment lost 3 bases and the V segment lost 0 bases, leaving 4 bases of the junction unmatched. The CDR3 spans 15 residues. The CDR3 DNA sequence: TGCGCCAGCAGCTTGGCAGGGGGCGCGGACACTGAAGCTTTCTTT. It yields the protein CASSLAGGADTEAFF.

The chain is built from TRBV23-1 and TRBJ1-1, with unresolved D. TRBV23-1 is known as an ORF, though its function is uncertain. V dropped 3 bases and J dropped 3 bases, with 14 bases sitting between them. This CDR3 has 15 amino acids. The CDR3 reads CASSHGVDQYTEAFF. CDR3 bases: TGCGCCAGCAGTCACGGGGTAGACCAGTACACTGAAGCTTTCTTT.

V usage is TRBV5-1 and J usage is TRBJ2-2, with 10 bases identical to TRBD2. The germline V gene encodes CDR1 SGHRS and CDR2 YFSETQ. V was pared by 0 bases and J by 1 base, with 3 bases of the junction left unmatched. CDR3 length: 17 amino acids. CDR3 in DNA: TGCGCCAGCAGCTTGGAGGCTAGCGGGGGGAACACCGGGGAGCTGTTTTTT. Translation: CASSLEASGGNTGELFF.

This sequence joins TRBV14 and TRBJ1-1; D gene unclear. CDR3 length equals 12 residues. Germline-derived CDR1 and CDR2 are SGHDN and FVKESK. Trimming left V 1 base short and J 7 bases short, with 7 bases between. CDR3 bases: TGTGCCAGCAGCCAAGGACAACTTGAAGCTTTCTTT. It encodes CASSQGQLEAFF.

The rearrangement joins TRBV15 to TRBJ2-7, with D possibly being TRBD1 (6 bases). Trimming shortened V by 0 bases and J by 3 bases, and 18 bases separated the two germline ends. Germline-derived CDR1 and CDR2 are LNHNV and YYDKDF (reference sequence). This CDR3 has 17 residues. CDR3 in amino acids: CATSRDWGLDEGYEQYF. CDR3 bases: TGTGCCACCAGCAGAGATTGGGGGCTGGACGAGGGCTACGAGCAGTACTTC.

The V call is TRBV2, the J call TRBJ2-3; TRBD2 agrees at 9 bases. In germline, CDR1 is SNHLY, CDR2 FYNNEI. This CDR3 is built from 15 residues. Losses at the gene ends were 6 bases for V and 4 bases for J; bases not matched to a gene: 8. For the CDR3, the DNA is TGTGCCAGCAGACTAATAGCGGGAGACCCAGATACGCAGTATTTT. This translates into CASRLIAGDPDTQYF.

This sequence joins TRBV7-9 and TRBJ2-7, with D possibly being TRBD1 (6 bases). CDR1 and CDR2 from the germline V gene are SEHNR and FQNEAQ (reference sequence). V shed 0 bases and J shed 5 bases, with 20 bases lying between them. The CDR3 extends over 17 amino acids. CDR3 amino acids: CASSLAWLGGRANEQYF. CDR3 nucleotide sequence: TGTGCCAGCAGCTTAGCCTGGCTAGGGGGAAGAGCAAACGAGCAGTACTTC.